A selection of T cell receptor beta chains follows, all from one sample in a study of response to subunit inactivated influenza vaccine. One entry per CDR3 protein results from TCRdb running MiXCR on the RT-PCR reads. This sample yields around 850,000 distinct CDR3 sequences, of which less than 20% are seen a single time; about 11% belongs to the top ten. Sequencing was performed on PBMCs from blood, taken about 5 days after vaccination. The receptor source for this set is a man aged 50 or older who received an inactivated influenza vaccine. CDR3s include the opening cysteine and the closing phenylalanine or tryptophan. The D gene is left open where the match is weak. Expanded clones get a size class; other rows say once, few or many, or leave the size out.

v_gene: TRBV4-2
abundance: few
j_gene: TRBJ2-2
d_gene: .
CDR3nt: TGTGCCAGCAGCCAAGATTTACTGGCCGTAATGTTTTTT
CDR3aa: CASSQDLLAVMFF

v_gene: TRBV7-2
abundance: .
j_gene: TRBJ2-2
d_gene: .
CDR3nt: TGTGCCAGCAGCTTCAGTACAGCTAACACCGGGGAGCTGTTTTTT
CDR3aa: CASSFSTANTGELFF

v_gene: TRBV10-3
abundance: few
j_gene: TRBJ1-1
d_gene: TRBD1
CDR3nt: TGTGCCATCAGTGAACAGGGGACTAACACTGAAGCTTTCTTT
CDR3aa: CAISEQGTNTEAFF

v_gene: TRBV4-3
abundance: .
j_gene: TRBJ1-6
d_gene: .
CDR3nt: TGCGCCAGCAGCCAAGATCCCGTCCGATCTAACTCCTATAATTCACCCCTCCACTTT
CDR3aa: CASSQDPVRSNSYNSPLHF

v_gene: TRBV3-1
abundance: few
j_gene: TRBJ2-7
d_gene: .
CDR3nt: TGTGCCAGCAGCCAAGATCTTGCGGTAAGGAGCTCCTACGAGCAGTACTTC
CDR3aa: CASSQDLAVRSSYEQYF

v_gene: TRBV6-5
abundance: many
j_gene: TRBJ1-2
d_gene: .
CDR3nt: TGTGCCAGCAGTTATAGTCGGGGCTATGGCTACACCTTC
CDR3aa: CASSYSRGYGYTF

v_gene: TRBV20-1
abundance: many
j_gene: TRBJ2-7
d_gene: TRBD2
CDR3nt: TGCAGTGCTAGAAATAGCGGGGTGAAGTCCGAGCAGTACTTC
CDR3aa: CSARNSGVKSEQYF

v_gene: TRBV7-9
abundance: once
j_gene: TRBJ2-7
d_gene: .
CDR3nt: TGTGCCAGCAGCTCCCTACCTCGTGGCTCGCTGTCCTACGAGCAGTACTTC
CDR3aa: CASSSLPRGSLSYEQYF

v_gene: TRBV7-6
abundance: .
j_gene: TRBJ2-7
d_gene: .
CDR3nt: TGTGCCAGCAGCTTACTACAGGGTATAGGCTACGAGCAGTACTTC
CDR3aa: CASSLLQGIGYEQYF

v_gene: TRBV6-2/TRBV6-3
abundance: .
j_gene: TRBJ1-5
d_gene: .
CDR3nt: TGTGCCAGCAGTTACTCGAGCTACAGGGCCAATCAGCCCCAGCATTTT
CDR3aa: CASSYSSYRANQPQHF

v_gene: TRBV10-3
abundance: .
j_gene: TRBJ1-4
d_gene: .
CDR3nt: TGTGCCATCAGAGGTTCCAATGAAAAACTGTTTTTT
CDR3aa: CAIRGSNEKLFF

v_gene: TRBV6-7
abundance: few
j_gene: TRBJ2-3
d_gene: TRBD1
CDR3nt: TGTGCCAGCAGTTACTCGGGGGAAGGAGCCGGGACAGGGGCCACAGATACGCAGTATTTT
CDR3aa: CASSYSGEGAGTGATDTQYF

v_gene: TRBV10-3
abundance: .
j_gene: TRBJ2-2
d_gene: .
CDR3nt: TGTGCCATCAGTGAGACACAGGGACGTTCGGGGGAGCTGTTTTTT
CDR3aa: CAISETQGRSGELFF

v_gene: TRBV11-2
abundance: .
j_gene: TRBJ1-4
d_gene: .
CDR3nt: TGTGCCAGCAGCTTAGGACTCAGCTCTAATGAAAAACTGTTTTTT
CDR3aa: CASSLGLSSNEKLFF

v_gene: TRBV5-1
abundance: .
j_gene: TRBJ2-4
d_gene: .
CDR3nt: TGCGCCAGCAGCTTGGGTGAAGCCAAAAACATTCAGTACTTC
CDR3aa: CASSLGEAKNIQYF

v_gene: TRBV12-3/TRBV12-4
abundance: .
j_gene: TRBJ1-6
d_gene: TRBD1
CDR3nt: TGTGCCAGCAGTCGCGGGACAGACTATAATTCACCCCTCCACTTT
CDR3aa: CASSRGTDYNSPLHF

v_gene: TRBV9
abundance: .
j_gene: TRBJ2-3
d_gene: TRBD2
CDR3nt: TGTGCCAGCAGCTCGGCTAGCGGGAGCACATATTTT
CDR3aa: CASSSASGSTYF

v_gene: TRBV5-1
abundance: many
j_gene: TRBJ1-1
d_gene: .
CDR3nt: TGCGCCAGCAGCCTCCTGGGGACGGGGAACACTGAAGCTTTCTTT
CDR3aa: CASSLLGTGNTEAFF

v_gene: TRBV7-9
abundance: many
j_gene: TRBJ2-7
d_gene: .
CDR3nt: TGTGCCAGCAGCCCGACCCTTCGCGGGAACGAGCAGTACTTC
CDR3aa: CASSPTLRGNEQYF

v_gene: TRBV6-4
abundance: few
j_gene: TRBJ1-2
d_gene: .
CDR3nt: TGTGCCAGCAGCCGAACACCGTTCTATGGCTACACCTTC
CDR3aa: CASSRTPFYGYTF

v_gene: TRBV27
abundance: .
j_gene: TRBJ1-2
d_gene: .
CDR3nt: TGTGCCAGCAGTTTCTCCCAATTCTATGGCTACACCTTC
CDR3aa: CASSFSQFYGYTF

v_gene: TRBV3-1
abundance: few
j_gene: TRBJ2-7
d_gene: .
CDR3nt: TGTGCCAGCAGCCAAGCGCTAGGACTCTACGAGCAGTACTTC
CDR3aa: CASSQALGLYEQYF

v_gene: TRBV20-1
abundance: few
j_gene: TRBJ2-1
d_gene: TRBD2
CDR3nt: TGCAGTGCTAGAGACCAGAAGGGACTAGCGGGGGGAAGCTCCTACAATGAGCAGTTCTTC
CDR3aa: CSARDQKGLAGGSSYNEQFF